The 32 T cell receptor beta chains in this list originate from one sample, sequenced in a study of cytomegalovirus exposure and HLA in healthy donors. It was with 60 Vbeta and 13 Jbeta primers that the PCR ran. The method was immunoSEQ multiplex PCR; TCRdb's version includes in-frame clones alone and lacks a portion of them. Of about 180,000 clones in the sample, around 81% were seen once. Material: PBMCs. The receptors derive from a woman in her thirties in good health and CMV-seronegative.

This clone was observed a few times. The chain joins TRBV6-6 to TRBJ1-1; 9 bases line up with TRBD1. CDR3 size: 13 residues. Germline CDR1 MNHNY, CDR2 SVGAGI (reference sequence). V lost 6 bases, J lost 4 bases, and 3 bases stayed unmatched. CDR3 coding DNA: TGTGCCAGCAGCCTGACAGGGGGCACTGAAGCTTTCTTT. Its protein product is CASSLTGGTEAFF.

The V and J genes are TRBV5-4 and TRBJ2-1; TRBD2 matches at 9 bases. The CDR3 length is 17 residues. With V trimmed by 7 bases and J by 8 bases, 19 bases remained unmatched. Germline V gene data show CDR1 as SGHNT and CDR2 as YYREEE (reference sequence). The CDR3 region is CASPDCNMAGGQDEQFF. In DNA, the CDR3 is TGTGCCAGCCCCGACTGCAACATGGCGGGGGGGCAAGATGAGCAGTTCTTC.

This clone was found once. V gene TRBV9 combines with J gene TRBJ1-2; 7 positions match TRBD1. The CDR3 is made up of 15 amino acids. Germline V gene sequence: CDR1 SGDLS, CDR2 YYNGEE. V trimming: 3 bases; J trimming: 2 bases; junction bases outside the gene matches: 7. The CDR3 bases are TGTGCCAGCAGCGGACCCGGGACAGCAAACTATGGCTACACCTTC. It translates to CASSGPGTANYGYTF. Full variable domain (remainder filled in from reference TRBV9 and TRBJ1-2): DSGVTQTPKHLITATGQRVTLRCSPRSGDLSVYWYQQSLDQGLQFLIQYYNGEERAKGNILERFSAQQFPDLHSELNLSSLELGDSALYFCASSGPGTANYGYTFGSGTRLTVV.

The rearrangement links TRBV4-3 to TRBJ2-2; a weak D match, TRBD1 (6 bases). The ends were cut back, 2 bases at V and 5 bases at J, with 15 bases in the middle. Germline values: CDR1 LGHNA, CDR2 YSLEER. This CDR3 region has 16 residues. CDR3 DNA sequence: TGCGCCAGCAGCCAAAAACCGGGACACCTAACCGGGGAGCTGTTTTTT. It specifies CASSQKPGHLTGELFF.

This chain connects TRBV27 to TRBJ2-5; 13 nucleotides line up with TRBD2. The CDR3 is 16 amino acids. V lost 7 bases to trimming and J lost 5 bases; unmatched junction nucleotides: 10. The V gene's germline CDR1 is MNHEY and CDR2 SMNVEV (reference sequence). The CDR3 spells CASNPSTSGRLETQYF. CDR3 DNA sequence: TGTGCCAGCAACCCCTCGACTAGCGGGAGGTTGGAGACCCAGTACTTC.

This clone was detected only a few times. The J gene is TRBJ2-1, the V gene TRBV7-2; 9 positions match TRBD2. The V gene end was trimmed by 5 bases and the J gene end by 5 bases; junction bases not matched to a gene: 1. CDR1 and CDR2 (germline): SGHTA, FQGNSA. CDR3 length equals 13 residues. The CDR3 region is CASSPSGNNEQFF. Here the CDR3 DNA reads TGTGCCAGCAGCCCTAGCGGGAACAATGAGCAGTTCTTC.

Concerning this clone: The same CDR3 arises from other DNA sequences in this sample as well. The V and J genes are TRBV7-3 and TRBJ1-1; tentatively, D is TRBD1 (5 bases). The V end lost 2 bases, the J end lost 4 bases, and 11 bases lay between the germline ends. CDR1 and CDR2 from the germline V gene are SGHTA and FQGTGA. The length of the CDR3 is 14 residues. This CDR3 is CASSLHQGSTEAFF. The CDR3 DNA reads TGTGCCAGCAGCTTACATCAGGGCTCCACTGAAGCTTTCTTT.

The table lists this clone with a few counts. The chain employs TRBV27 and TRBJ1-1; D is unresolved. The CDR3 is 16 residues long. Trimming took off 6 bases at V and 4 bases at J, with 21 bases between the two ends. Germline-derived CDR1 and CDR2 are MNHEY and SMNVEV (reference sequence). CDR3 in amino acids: CASSLGGVIIGTEAFF. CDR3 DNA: TGTGCCAGCAGCCTAGGAGGAGTTATTATTGGCACTGAAGCTTTCTTT.

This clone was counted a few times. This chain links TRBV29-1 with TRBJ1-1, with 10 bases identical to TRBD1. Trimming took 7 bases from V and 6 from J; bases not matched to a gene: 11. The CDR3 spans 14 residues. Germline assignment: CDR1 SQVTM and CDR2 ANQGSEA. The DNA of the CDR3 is TGCAGCGCCGACGGACAGGGGGATAACCCTGAAGCTTTCTTT. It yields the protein CSADGQGDNPEAFF.

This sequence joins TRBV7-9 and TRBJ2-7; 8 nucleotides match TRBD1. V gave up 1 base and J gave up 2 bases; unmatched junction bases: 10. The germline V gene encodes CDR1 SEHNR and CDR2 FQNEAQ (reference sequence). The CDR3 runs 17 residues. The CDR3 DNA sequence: TGTGCCAGCAGCTTAGACCTTCCGGGACAGGTCACCTACGAGCAGTACTTC. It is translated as CASSLDLPGQVTYEQYF.

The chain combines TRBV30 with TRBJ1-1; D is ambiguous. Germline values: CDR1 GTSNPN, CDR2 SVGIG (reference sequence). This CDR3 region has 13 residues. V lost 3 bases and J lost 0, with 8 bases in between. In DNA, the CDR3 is TGTGCCTGGAGCCCCCAGTTGAACACTGAAGCTTTCTTT. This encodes CAWSPQLNTEAFF.

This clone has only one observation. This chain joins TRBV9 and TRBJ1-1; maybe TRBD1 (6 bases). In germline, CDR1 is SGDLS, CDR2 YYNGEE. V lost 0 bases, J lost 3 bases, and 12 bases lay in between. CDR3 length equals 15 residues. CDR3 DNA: TGTGCCAGCAGCGTAGTTGGGTCAGGGGACACTGAAGCTTTCTTT. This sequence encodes CASSVVGSGDTEAFF.

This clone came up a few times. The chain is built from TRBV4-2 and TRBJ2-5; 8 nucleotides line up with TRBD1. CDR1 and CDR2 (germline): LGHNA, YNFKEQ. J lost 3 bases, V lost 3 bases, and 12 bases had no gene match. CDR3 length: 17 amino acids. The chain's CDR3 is CASSQGTGEALKETQYF. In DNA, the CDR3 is TGTGCCAGCAGCCAGGGGACAGGCGAAGCACTAAAAGAGACCCAGTACTTC.

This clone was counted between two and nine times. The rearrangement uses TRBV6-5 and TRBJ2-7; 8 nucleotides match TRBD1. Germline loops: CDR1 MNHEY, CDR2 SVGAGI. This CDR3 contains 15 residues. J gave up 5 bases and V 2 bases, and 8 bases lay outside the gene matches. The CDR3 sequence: CASSYAAGGADEQYF. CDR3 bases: TGTGCCAGCAGTTACGCGGCAGGGGGCGCGGACGAGCAGTACTTC.

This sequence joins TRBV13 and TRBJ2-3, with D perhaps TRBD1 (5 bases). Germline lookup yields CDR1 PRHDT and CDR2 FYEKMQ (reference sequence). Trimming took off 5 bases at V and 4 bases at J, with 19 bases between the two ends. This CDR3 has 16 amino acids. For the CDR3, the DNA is TGTGCCAGCAGCGAAACGGGCCAGGGTGGGTCAGATACGCAGTATTTT. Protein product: CASSETGQGGSDTQYF.

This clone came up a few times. In DNA form, the CDR3 reads TGTGCCAGCAGGTGGCTACGCTCAGGGGTTAATTCACCCCTCCACTTT. Translation: CASRWLRSGVNSPLHF. The chain couples TRBV11-2 to TRBJ1-6, with D possibly being TRBD1 (6 bases). V shed 6 bases and J shed 6 bases, with 18 bases lying between them. The CDR3 is 16 amino acids. Per the germline V gene, CDR1 is SGHAT and CDR2 is FQNNGV.

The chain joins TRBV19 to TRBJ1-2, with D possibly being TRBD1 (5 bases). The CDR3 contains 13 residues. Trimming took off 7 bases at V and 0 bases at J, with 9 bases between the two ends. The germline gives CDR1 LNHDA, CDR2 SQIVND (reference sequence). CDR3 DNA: TGTGCCAGTAAAGACAGCGCTAACTATGGCTACACCTTC. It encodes CASKDSANYGYTF.

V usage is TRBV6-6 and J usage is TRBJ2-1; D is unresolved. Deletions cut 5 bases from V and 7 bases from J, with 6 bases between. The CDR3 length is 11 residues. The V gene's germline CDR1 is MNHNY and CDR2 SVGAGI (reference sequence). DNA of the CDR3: TGTGCCAGCAGTCCCCAGAATGAGCAGTTCTTC. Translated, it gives CASSPQNEQFF.

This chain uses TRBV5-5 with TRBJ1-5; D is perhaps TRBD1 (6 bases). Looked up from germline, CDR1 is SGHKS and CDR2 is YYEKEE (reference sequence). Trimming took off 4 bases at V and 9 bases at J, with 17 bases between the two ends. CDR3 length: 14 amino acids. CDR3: CASSPSQGQGPQHF. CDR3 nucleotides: TGTGCCAGCAGCCCGAGTCAGGGGCAAGGGCCCCAGCATTTT.

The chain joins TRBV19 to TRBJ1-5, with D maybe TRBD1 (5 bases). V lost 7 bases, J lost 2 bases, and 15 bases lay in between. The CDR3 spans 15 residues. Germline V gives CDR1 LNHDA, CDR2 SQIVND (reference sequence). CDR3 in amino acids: CASNWLAGGNQPQHF. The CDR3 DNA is TGTGCCAGTAATTGGTTGGCGGGGGGCAATCAGCCCCAGCATTTT.

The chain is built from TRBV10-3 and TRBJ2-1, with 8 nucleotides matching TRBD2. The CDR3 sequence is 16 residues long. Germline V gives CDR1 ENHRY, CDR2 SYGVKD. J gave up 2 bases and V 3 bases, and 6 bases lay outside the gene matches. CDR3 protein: CAISDPGAGAYNEQFF. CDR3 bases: TGTGCCATCAGTGATCCGGGAGCGGGAGCCTACAATGAGCAGTTCTTC.

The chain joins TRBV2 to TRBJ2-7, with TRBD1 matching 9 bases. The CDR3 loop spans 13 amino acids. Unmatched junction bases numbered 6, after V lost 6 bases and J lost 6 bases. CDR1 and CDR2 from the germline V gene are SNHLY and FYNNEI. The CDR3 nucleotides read TGTGCCAGCAGGGCGAGACAGGGGGGCGAGCAGTACTTC. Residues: CASRARQGGEQYF.

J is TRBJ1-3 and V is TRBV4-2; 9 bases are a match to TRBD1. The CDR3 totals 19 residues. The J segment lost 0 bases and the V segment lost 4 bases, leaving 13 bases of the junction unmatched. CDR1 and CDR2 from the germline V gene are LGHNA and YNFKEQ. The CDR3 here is CASSREFPGQGNSGNTIYF. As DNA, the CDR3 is TGTGCCAGCAGCCGAGAGTTCCCGGGACAGGGCAACTCTGGAAACACCATATATTTT.

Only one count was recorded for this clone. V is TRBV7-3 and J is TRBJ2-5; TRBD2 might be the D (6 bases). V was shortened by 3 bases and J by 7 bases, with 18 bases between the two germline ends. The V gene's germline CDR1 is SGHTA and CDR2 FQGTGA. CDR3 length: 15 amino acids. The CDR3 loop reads CASSLYAGIEGTQYF. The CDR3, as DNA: TGTGCCAGCAGCTTGTACGCGGGAATCGAGGGGACCCAGTACTTC. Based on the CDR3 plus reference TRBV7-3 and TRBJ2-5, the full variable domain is GAGVSQTPSNKVTEKGKYVELRCDPISGHTALYWYRQSLGQGPEFLIYFQGTGAADDSGLPNDRFFAVRPEGSVSTLKIQRTERGDSAVYLCASSLYAGIEGTQYFGPGTRLLVL.

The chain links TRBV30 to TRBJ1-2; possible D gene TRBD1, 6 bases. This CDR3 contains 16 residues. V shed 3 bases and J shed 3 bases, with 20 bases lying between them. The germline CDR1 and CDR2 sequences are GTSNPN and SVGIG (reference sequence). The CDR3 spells CAWSGFHREMYYGYTF. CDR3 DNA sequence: TGTGCCTGGAGCGGATTTCACAGGGAGATGTACTATGGCTACACCTTC.

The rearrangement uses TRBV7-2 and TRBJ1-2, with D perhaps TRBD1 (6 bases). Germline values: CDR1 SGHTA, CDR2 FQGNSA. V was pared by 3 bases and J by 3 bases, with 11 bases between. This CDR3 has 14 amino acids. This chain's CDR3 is CASSFSAGDYGYTF. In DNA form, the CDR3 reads TGTGCCAGCAGCTTCTCCGCAGGGGACTATGGCTACACCTTC.

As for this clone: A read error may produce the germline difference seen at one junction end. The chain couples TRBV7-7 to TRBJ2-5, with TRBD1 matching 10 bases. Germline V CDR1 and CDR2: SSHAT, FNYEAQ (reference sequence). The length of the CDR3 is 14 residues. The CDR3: CASSSGTGVTTQYF. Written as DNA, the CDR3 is TGTGCTAGCAGTTCCGGGACAGGGGTTACGACCCAGTACTTC.

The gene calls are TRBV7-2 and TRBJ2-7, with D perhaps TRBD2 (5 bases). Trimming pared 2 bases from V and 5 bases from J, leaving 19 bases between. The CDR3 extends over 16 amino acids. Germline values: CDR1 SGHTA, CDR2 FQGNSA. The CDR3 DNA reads TGTGCCAGCAGCTTAAGAGCCAGCGCGTGGACTGACGAGCAGTACTTC. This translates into CASSLRASAWTDEQYF.

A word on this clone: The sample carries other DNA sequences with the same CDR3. CDR3 loop: CASSPGITSNTEAFF. The CDR3 nucleotides read TGTGCCAGCAGCCCCGGGATTACATCGAACACTGAAGCTTTCTTT. The chain carries TRBV27 and TRBJ1-1, with no clear D. This CDR3 contains 15 residues. Germline V gives CDR1 MNHEY, CDR2 SMNVEV (reference sequence). V lost 6 bases to trimming and J lost 1 base, with 15 bases between them.

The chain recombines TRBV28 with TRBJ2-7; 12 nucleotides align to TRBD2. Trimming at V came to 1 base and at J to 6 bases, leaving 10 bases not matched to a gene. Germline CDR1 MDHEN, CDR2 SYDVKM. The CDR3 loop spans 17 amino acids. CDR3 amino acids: CASSLSTSGSKSREQYF. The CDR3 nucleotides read TGTGCCAGCAGTTTATCGACTAGCGGGAGTAAGAGCCGCGAGCAGTACTTC.

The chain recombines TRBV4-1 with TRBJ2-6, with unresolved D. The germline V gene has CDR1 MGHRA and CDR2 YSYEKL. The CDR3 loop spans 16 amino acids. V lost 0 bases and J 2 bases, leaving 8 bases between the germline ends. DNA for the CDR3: TGCGCCAGCAGCCAAGATCCGTTCCCTGGGGCCAACGTCCTGACTTTC. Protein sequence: CASSQDPFPGANVLTF.

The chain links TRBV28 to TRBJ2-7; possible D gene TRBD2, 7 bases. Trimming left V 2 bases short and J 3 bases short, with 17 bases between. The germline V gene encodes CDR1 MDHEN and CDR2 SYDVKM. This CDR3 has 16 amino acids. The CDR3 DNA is TGTGCCAGCAGTTTAACCCGGGGGGCTCCTCTCTACGAGCAGTACTTC. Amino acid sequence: CASSLTRGAPLYEQYF.